This T cell receptor (beta chain) was captured by sequencing in a study of blood T cell repertoires in COVID-19. Study-wide background: Nucleic acid was either cDNA or gDNA, and it came from T cells, B-cell-depleted T cells, or PBMCs.

While infection was still active, Seattle patients were enrolled and then followed longitudinally. V was trimmed by 0 bases and J by 4 bases, leaving 11 bases between them. Germline CDR1 and CDR2: LNHNV and YYDKDF (reference sequence). This CDR3 spans 15 amino acids. Authors' analysis steps: Reference gene primer amplification gave estimated nucleated cell counts. Sequencing was performed with immunoSEQ multiplex PCR; in TCRdb, only in-frame clones are kept and a portion is missing. The V and J calls and clone size come from that table; D and trimming were worked out from the DNA. Of fewer than 700,000 clones detected, around nine tenths appear once; the ten largest clones hold 7.5% to 9.5%.

V is TRBV15 and J is TRBJ2-3, with TRBD2 as a possible D gene (5 bases). Sequencing input: peripheral blood. This clonotype was obtained from a woman in her fifties or sixties with COVID-19, enrolled during active disease. The CDR3 loop reads CATSRDRNSADTQYF. CDR3 DNA: TGTGCCACCAGCAGAGATCGGAATAGCGCAGATACGCAGTATTTT.